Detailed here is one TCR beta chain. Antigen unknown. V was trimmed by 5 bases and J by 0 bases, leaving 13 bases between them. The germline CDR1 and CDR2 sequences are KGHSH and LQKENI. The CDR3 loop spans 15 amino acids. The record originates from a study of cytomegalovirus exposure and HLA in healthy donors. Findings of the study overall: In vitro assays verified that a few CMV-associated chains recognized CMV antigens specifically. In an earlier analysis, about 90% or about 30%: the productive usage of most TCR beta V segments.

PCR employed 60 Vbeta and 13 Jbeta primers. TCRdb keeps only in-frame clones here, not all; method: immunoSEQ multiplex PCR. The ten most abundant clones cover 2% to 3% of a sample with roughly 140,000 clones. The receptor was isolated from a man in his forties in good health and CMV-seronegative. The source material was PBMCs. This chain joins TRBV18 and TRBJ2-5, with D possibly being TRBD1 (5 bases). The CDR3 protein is CASSSTEDNQETQYF. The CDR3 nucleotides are TGTGCCAGCTCATCCACCGAGGACAACCAAGAGACCCAGTACTTC.